Presented here are 2 T cell receptor beta chains from one specimen sequenced in a study of T cell responses to AZD1222 COVID-19 vaccine. The protocol was immunoSEQ multiplex PCR, while the TCRdb copy is restricted to in-frame clones and leaves out a portion. Here the sample spans about 81,000 clones, less than 95% being singletons. Sequenced here: peripheral blood, sampled 28 days after the second AZD1222 dose. All receptors derive from an adult who received the AZD1222 COVID-19 vaccine.

This chain uses TRBV14 with TRBJ2-7; 15 bases line up with TRBD2. The CDR3 sequence is 16 residues long. V lost 3 bases and J lost 4; bases outside the gene matches: 4. Germline values: CDR1 SGHDN, CDR2 FVKESK. The CDR3 reads CASSQIGTSGRYEQYF. CDR3 DNA: TGTGCCAGCAGCCAGATCGGGACTAGCGGGAGGTACGAGCAGTACTTC.

This sequence joins TRBV21-1 and TRBJ1-5; the table names TRBD1, a call not compared with the DNA. TRBV21-1 is a documented pseudogene. This CDR3 is built from 19 residues. CDR3 protein: CASSKDYPGQGVCNQPQHF. In DNA form, the CDR3 reads TGTGCCAGCAGCAAAGATTACCCAGGACAGGGGGTTTGCAATCAGCCCCAGCATTTT.